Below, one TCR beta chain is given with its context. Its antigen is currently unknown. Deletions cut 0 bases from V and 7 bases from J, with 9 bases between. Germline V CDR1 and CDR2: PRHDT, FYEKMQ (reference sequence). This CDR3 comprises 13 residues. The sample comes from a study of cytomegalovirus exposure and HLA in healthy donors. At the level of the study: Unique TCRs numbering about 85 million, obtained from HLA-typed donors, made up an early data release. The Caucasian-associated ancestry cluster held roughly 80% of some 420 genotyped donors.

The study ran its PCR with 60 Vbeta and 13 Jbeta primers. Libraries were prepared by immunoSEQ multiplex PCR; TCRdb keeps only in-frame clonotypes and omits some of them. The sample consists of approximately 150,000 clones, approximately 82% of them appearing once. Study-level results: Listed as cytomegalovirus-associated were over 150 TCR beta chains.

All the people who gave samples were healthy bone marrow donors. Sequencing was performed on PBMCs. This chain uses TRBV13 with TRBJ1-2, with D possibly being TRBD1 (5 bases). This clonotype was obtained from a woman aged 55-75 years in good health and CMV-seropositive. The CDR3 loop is CASSLGGAAGYTF. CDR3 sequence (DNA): TGTGCCAGCAGCTTAGGTGGGGCAGCTGGCTACACCTTC.